These 15 T cell receptor beta chains were sequenced from one sample in a study of T-cell memory formation after mild COVID-19. TCRdb independently ran MiXCR on the 5' RACE reads; one entry per CDR3 protein. The table shows roughly 86,000 distinct CDR3 sequences, with roughly 16% occurring only once. The material sequenced was PBMCs or a T cell subset sorted from them (not recorded which). Receptors were obtained from a man between 18 and 35 years old who had mild COVID-19 (a few samples of this study predate the infection). Cell type and time point are not known.

CDR3 nucleotides: TGTGCCAGCAGCGTCATTGGAGGGGTCTACGAGCAGTACTTC. The encoded protein is CASSVIGGVYEQYF. This rearrangement joins TRBV7-2 to TRBJ2-7, with D perhaps TRBD2 (6 bases). The CDR3 is made up of 14 amino acids. The germline gives CDR1 SGHTA, CDR2 FQGNSA. Trimming took off 5 bases at V and 3 bases at J, with 14 bases between the two ends.

This clonotype has more than one count but fewer than ten. The chain carries TRBV9 and TRBJ2-1; TRBD1 is a possible D gene (6 bases). Trimming left V 0 bases short and J 11 bases short, with 9 bases between. Germline CDR1 SGDLS, CDR2 YYNGEE. This CDR3 spans 12 amino acids. CDR3 bases: TGTGCCAGCAGCGTAGGACAGGATCAGCAGTTCTTC. This sequence encodes CASSVGQDQQFF.

This clonotype has only a few counts. The chain combines TRBV13 with TRBJ2-3; D perhaps matches TRBD2 (5 bases). V was trimmed by 5 bases and J by 1 base, leaving 10 bases between them. The V gene's germline CDR1 is PRHDT and CDR2 FYEKMQ (reference sequence). The CDR3 extends over 14 amino acids. The CDR3 DNA reads as TGTGCCAGCAGCCTCCGGACTGGCACAGATACGCAGTATTTT. Protein: CASSLRTGTDTQYF.

This chain links TRBV29-1 with TRBJ2-7; possibly TRBD1 for D (5 bases). V lost 4 bases, J lost 6 bases, and 16 bases lay in between. The length of the CDR3 is 13 residues. Germline V gives CDR1 SQVTM, CDR2 ANQGSEA. This chain's CDR3 is CSVVFQGTAEQYF. The DNA of the CDR3 is TGCAGCGTTGTATTCCAGGGAACTGCCGAGCAGTACTTC.

The V call is TRBV11-3, the J call TRBJ1-5; the match to TRBD1 covers 9 bases. The J segment lost 5 bases and the V segment lost 4 bases, leaving 18 bases of the junction unmatched. Germline CDR1 SGHNT, CDR2 YENEEA. This CDR3 is built from 19 residues. The CDR3 sequence: CASSSGRGQGFGGDQPQHF. DNA for the CDR3: TGTGCCAGCAGCTCTGGGCGAGGACAGGGGTTTGGCGGGGATCAGCCCCAGCATTTT.

This clonotype appeared a few times. The J gene is TRBJ1-6, the V gene TRBV4-2; the match to TRBD1 covers 7 bases. Germline V gives CDR1 LGHNA, CDR2 YNFKEQ. The CDR3 is 15 residues long. V gave up 3 bases and J gave up 7 bases; unmatched junction bases: 6. The CDR3 DNA reads as TGTGCCAGCAGCCAGGGACAGTTTCCAAATTCACCCCTCCACTTT. Encoded protein: CASSQGQFPNSPLHF.

This clonotype was observed a handful of times. J is TRBJ2-7 and V is TRBV7-9; D gene ambiguous. V lost 7 bases and J lost 2, with 9 bases in between. This CDR3 region has 12 residues. Germline V gene lookup returns CDR1 SEHNR and CDR2 FQNEAQ (reference sequence). The CDR3 loop is CASTAGPYEQYF. The CDR3 DNA reads as TGTGCCAGCACCGCCGGCCCCTACGAGCAGTACTTC.

A few counts support this clonotype. The chain joins TRBV4-3 to TRBJ2-5, with D tentatively TRBD1 or TRBD2 (6 bases each). V was shortened by 1 base and J by 7 bases, with 13 bases between the two germline ends. CDR3 length equals 14 residues. From germline, CDR1 is LGHNA and CDR2 YSLEER. The CDR3 is CASSQGGGGRTQYF. In DNA form, the CDR3 reads TGCGCCAGCAGCCAAGGAGGAGGGGGGCGGACCCAGTACTTC.

This clonotype was seen more than once but under ten times. The chain links TRBV20-1 to TRBJ1-1, with D perhaps matching TRBD1 (5 bases). The V and J ends lost 3 bases and 3 bases respectively, with 8 bases between them. The CDR3 consists of 12 residues. The germline gives CDR1 DFQATT, CDR2 SNEGSKA (reference sequence). The CDR3 DNA follows: TGCAGTGCTAGTACGGGGGACACTGAAGCTTTCTTT. Translation: CSASTGDTEAFF.

This clonotype has only a few counts. CDR3 region: CASSLAGLAMYNEQFF. As DNA, the CDR3 is TGCGCCAGCAGCTTGGCCGGACTAGCAATGTACAATGAGCAGTTCTTC. This rearrangement joins TRBV5-1 to TRBJ2-1; the match to TRBD2 covers 8 bases. This CDR3 comprises 16 residues. Germline assignment: CDR1 SGHRS and CDR2 YFSETQ. Trimming removed 0 bases from V and 4 bases from J; junction bases left unmatched: 6.

The chain joins TRBV11-2 to TRBJ2-1; 7 bases agree with TRBD1. Germline V gives CDR1 SGHAT, CDR2 FQNNGV. The ends lost 2 bases at V and 3 bases at J; junction bases unmatched: 4. CDR3 length: 15 amino acids. The CDR3 coding sequence is TGTGCCAGCAGCTTAACAGGGGCCATCTACAATGAGCAGTTCTTC. Translated, it gives CASSLTGAIYNEQFF. Drawing the rest from reference TRBV11-2 and TRBJ2-1, the complete variable domain is EAGVAQSPRYKIIEKRQSVAFWCNPISGHATLYWYQQILGQGPKLLIQFQNNGVVDDSQLPKDRFSAERLKGVDSTLKIQPAKLEDSAVYLCASSLTGAIYNEQFFGPGTRLTVL.

This clonotype occurred a few times. The rearrangement links TRBV6-1 to TRBJ1-5, with a weak D call TRBD1 (6 bases). The CDR3 loop spans 13 amino acids. V lost 9 bases to trimming and J lost 3 bases, with 12 bases between them. Germline V CDR1 and CDR2: MNHNS, SASEGT. CDR3 nucleotides: TGTGCCAGTACAGGGTTCGTCAATCAGCCCCAGCATTTT. This codes for CASTGFVNQPQHF.

In this sample, this clonotype turned up many times. This rearrangement joins TRBV25-1 to TRBJ1-6; no firm D call. V was shortened by 2 bases and J by 1 base, with 6 bases between the two germline ends. The germline CDR1 and CDR2 sequences are MGHDK and SYGVNS. The CDR3 sequence is 15 residues long. The CDR3 loop is CASSEKDSYNSPLHF. Here the CDR3 DNA reads TGTGCCAGCAGTGAAAAGGATTCCTATAATTCACCCCTCCACTTT.

This clonotype occurred a few times. The V gene is TRBV6-5, the J gene TRBJ2-2; weak D call: TRBD2 (5 bases). Germline assignment: CDR1 MNHEY and CDR2 SVGAGI. Trimming stripped 6 bases from V and 0 bases from J, with 14 bases between. The CDR3 is 16 amino acids. CDR3 DNA sequence: TGTGCCAGCAGCCTCTATCGGGGTCCGAACACCGGGGAGCTGTTTTTT. Its translation is CASSLYRGPNTGELFF.

V usage is TRBV29-1 and J usage is TRBJ2-1, with 7 bases identical to TRBD2. The CDR3 sequence is 14 residues long. CDR1 and CDR2 from the germline V gene are SQVTM and ANQGSEA. Germline trimming cut 6 bases from V and 2 bases from J; bases unmatched to any gene: 7. CDR3 in amino acids: CSVDGLDPYNEQFF. The CDR3 bases are TGCAGCGTGGACGGACTAGACCCCTACAATGAGCAGTTCTTC.